The present TCR beta chain was sequenced within a study of identical twins. Healthy Caucasian individuals made up all the donors. To note about this clonotype: Its matching antigen is unknown.

Template switching, a step in the protocol, added a universal primer site, and cDNA carried unique molecular identifiers. TCRdb re-called the 5' RACE reads with MiXCR, one entry per CDR3 protein. The sample holds roughly 720,000 distinct CDR3 sequences, 15% to 20% seen once. Overall study results and limits: Whereas memory repertoires showed no such difference, abundant cord blood beta clonotypes carried fewer insertions.

In germline, CDR1 is SEHNR, CDR2 FQNEAQ (reference sequence). Trimming cost V 3 bases and J 7 bases, with 10 bases left between them. The CDR3 extends over 13 amino acids. This sample also belongs to another study, concerning T cells expressing NK-cell markers. In that study: Repertoire data for TCR beta were derived from sorted T cells (CD3+CD56+NKG2C+, CD3+CD56+NKG2C- and CD3+CD56-NKG2C+).

The chain recombines TRBV7-9 with TRBJ1-5; D gene unclear. The sample taken for sequencing was PBMCs. The sequence came from a woman between 18 and 29 years old in good health. The CDR3 bases are TGTGCCAGCAGCTTTGAAGGCTCCCAGCCCCAGCATTTT. Amino acids: CASSFEGSQPQHF.